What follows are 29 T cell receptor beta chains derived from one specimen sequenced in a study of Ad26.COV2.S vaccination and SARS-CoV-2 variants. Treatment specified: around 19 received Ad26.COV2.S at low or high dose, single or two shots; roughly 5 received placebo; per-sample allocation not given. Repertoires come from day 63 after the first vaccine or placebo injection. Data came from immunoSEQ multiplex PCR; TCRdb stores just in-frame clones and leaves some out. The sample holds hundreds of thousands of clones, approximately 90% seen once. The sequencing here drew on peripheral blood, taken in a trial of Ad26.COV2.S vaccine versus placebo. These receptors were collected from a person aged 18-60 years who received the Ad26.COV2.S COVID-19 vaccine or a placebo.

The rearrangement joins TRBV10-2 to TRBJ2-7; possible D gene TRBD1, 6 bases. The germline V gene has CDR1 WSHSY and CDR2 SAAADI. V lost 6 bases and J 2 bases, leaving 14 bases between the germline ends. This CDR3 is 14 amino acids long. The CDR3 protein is CASRGHPTTYEQYF. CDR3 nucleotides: TGCGCCAGCAGGGGACACCCAACAACCTACGAGCAGTACTTC.

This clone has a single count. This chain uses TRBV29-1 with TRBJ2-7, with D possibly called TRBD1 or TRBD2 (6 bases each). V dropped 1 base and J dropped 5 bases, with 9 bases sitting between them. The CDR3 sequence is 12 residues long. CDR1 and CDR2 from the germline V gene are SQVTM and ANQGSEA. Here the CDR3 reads CSVEAGADEQYF. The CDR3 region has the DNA TGCAGCGTTGAAGCGGGGGCGGACGAGCAGTACTTC.

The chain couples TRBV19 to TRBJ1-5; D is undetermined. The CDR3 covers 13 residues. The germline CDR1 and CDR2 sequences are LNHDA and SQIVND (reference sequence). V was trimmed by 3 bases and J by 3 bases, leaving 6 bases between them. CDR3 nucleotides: TGTGCCAGTAGTATCGGCGTCAATCAGCCCCAGCATTTT. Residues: CASSIGVNQPQHF.

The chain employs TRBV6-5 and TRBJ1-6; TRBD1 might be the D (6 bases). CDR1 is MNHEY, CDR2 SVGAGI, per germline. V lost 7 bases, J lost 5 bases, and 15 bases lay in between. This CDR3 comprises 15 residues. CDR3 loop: CASTEGGHNNSPLHF. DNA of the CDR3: TGTGCCAGCACGGAGGGGGGGCATAATAATTCACCCCTCCACTTT.

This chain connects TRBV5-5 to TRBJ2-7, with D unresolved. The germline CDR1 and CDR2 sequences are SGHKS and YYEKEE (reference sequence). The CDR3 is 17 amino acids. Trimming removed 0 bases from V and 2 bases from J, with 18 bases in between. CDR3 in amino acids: CASSLGQSTSTTYEQYF. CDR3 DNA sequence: TGTGCCAGCAGCTTGGGTCAGTCCACAAGTACCACCTACGAGCAGTACTTC.

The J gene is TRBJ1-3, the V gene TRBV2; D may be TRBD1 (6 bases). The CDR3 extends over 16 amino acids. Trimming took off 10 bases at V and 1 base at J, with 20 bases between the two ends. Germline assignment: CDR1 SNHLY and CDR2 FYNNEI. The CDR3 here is CATFITGKVSGNTIYF. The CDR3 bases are TGTGCCACCTTTATAACAGGGAAAGTATCTGGAAACACCATATATTTT.

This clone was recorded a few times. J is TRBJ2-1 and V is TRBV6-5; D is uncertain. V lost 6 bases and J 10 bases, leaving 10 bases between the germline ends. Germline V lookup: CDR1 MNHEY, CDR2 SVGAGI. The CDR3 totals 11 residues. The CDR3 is CASRDTIEQFF. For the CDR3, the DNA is TGTGCCAGCAGAGATACGATCGAGCAGTTCTTC.

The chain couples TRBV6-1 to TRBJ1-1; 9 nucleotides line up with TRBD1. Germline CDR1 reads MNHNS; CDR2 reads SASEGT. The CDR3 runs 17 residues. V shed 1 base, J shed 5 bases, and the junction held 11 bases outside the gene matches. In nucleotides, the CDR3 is TGTGCCAGCAGTGAAGGACTCCGGACAGGGACAGGGACTGAAGCTTTCTTT. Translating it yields CASSEGLRTGTGTEAFF.

The chain's CDR3 is CASSFGQEAFF. The CDR3 DNA reads TGTGCCAGCAGTTTTGGGCAGGAAGCTTTCTTT. The V and J genes are TRBV12-3 or TRBV12-4 and TRBJ1-1, with no clear D. V was trimmed by 3 bases and J by 8 bases, leaving 7 bases between them. There are 11 residues in the CDR3.

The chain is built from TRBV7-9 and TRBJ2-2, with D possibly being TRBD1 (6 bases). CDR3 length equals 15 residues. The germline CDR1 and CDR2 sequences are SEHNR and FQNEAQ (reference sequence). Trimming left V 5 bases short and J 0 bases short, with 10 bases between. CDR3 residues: CASSTGPSNTGELFF. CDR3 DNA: TGTGCCAGCAGCACAGGGCCCTCGAACACCGGGGAGCTGTTTTTT.

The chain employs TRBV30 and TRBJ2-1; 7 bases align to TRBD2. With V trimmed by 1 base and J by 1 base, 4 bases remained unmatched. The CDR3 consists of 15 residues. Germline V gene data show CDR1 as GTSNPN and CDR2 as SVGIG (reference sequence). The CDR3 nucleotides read TGTGCCTGGAGTGCGGGGGGACTGTCCTACAATGAGCAGTTCTTC. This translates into CAWSAGGLSYNEQFF.

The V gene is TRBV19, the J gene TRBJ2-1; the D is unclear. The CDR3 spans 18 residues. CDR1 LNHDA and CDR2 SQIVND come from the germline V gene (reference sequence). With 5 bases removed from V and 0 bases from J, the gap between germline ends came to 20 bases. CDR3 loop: CASSPNLGSKSSYNEQFF. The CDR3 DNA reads TGTGCCAGTAGTCCGAACTTGGGAAGCAAATCCTCCTACAATGAGCAGTTCTTC.

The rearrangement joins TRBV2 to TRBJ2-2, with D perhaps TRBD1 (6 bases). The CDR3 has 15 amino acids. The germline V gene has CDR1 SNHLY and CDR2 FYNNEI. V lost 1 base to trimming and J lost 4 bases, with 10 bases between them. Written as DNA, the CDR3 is TGTGCCAGCAGTGAAGGGGGGCTCGGCACCGGGGAGCTGTTTTTT. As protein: CASSEGGLGTGELFF.

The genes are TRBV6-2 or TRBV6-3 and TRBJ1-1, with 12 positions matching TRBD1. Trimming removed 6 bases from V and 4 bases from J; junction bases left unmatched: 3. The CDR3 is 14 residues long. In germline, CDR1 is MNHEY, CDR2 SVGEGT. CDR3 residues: CASSGTGGGTEAFF. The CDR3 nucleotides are TGTGCCAGCAGCGGGACAGGGGGCGGCACTGAAGCTTTCTTT.

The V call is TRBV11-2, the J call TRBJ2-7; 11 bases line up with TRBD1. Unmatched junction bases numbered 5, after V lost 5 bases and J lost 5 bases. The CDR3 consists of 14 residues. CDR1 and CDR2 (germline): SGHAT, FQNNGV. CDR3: CASSRTGGVDEQYF. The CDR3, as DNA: TGTGCCAGCAGCCGGACAGGGGGCGTCGACGAGCAGTACTTC.

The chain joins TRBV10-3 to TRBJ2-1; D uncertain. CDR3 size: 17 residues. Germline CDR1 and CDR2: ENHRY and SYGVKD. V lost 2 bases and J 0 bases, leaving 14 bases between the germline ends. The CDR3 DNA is TGTGCCATCAGTGAGCTAGGGCACCTGAGCTCCTACAATGAGCAGTTCTTC. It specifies CAISELGHLSSYNEQFF.

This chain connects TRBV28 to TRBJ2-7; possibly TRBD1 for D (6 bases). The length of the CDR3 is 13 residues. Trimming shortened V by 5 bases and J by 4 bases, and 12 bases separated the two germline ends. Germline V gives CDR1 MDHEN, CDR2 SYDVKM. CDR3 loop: CASSPRQDYEQYF. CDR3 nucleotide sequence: TGTGCCAGCAGTCCAAGACAGGATTACGAGCAGTACTTC.

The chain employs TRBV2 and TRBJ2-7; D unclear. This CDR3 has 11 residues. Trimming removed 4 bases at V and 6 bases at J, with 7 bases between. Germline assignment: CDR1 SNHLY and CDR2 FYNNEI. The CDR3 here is CASSATGEQYF. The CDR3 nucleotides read TGTGCCAGCAGTGCCACCGGCGAGCAGTACTTC.

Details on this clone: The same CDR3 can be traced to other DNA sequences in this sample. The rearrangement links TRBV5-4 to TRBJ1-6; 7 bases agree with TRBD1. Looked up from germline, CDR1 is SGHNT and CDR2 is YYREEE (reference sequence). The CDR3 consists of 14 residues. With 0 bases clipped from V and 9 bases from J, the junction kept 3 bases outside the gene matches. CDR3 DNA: TGTGCCAGCAGCTTGGGACAGGGAAGTTCACCCCTCCACTTT. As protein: CASSLGQGSSPLHF.

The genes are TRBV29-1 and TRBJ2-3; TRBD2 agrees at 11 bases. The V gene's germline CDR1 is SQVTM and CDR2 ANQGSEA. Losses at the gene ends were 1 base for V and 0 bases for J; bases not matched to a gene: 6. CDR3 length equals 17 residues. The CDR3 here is CSVEVVVAGGSTDTQYF. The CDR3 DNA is TGCAGCGTTGAAGTGGTCGTAGCGGGAGGGAGCACAGATACGCAGTATTTT.

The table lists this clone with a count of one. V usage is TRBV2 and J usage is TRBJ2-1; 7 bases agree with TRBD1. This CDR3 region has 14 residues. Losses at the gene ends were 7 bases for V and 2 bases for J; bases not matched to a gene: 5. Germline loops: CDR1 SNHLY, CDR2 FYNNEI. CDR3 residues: CASIRQGTYNEQFF. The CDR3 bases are TGTGCCAGCATCAGACAGGGAACCTACAATGAGCAGTTCTTC.

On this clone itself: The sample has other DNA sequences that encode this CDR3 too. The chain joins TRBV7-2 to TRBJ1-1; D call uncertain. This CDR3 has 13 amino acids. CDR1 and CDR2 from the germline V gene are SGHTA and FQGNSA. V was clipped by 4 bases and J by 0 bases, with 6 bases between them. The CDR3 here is CASSSGLNTEAFF. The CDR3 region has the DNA TGTGCCAGCAGCTCCGGACTGAACACTGAAGCTTTCTTT.

CDR3 nucleotides: TGTGCCAGTAGTATAGATCGACAGGGGAAGAACACTGAAGCTTTCTTT. Its protein is CASSIDRQGKNTEAFF. The chain has TRBV19 and TRBJ1-1, with 8 bases matching TRBD1. After removal of 0 bases from V and 1 base from J, the junction contained 4 bases not matched to a gene. The CDR3 sequence is 16 residues long. Germline V CDR1 and CDR2: LNHDA, SQIVND (reference sequence).

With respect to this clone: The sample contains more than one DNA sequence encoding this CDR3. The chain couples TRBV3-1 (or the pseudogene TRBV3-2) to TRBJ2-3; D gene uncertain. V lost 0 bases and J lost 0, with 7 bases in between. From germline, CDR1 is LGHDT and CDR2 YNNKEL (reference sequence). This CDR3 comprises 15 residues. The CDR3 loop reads CASSQDPASTDTQYF. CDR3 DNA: TGTGCCAGCAGCCAAGATCCCGCCAGCACAGATACGCAGTATTTT.

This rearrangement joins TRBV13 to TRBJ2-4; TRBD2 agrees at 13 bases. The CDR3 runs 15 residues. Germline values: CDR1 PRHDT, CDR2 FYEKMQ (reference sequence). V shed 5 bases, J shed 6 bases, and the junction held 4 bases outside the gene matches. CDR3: CASSTRLAGGNIQYF. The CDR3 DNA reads TGTGCCAGCAGCACCCGACTAGCGGGGGGAAACATTCAGTACTTC.

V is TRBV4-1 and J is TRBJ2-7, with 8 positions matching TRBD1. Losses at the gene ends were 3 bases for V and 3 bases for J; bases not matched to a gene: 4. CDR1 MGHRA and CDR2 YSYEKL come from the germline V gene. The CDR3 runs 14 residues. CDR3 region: CASSHLTGGYEQYF. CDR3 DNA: TGCGCCAGCAGCCACCTCACAGGGGGCTACGAGCAGTACTTC.

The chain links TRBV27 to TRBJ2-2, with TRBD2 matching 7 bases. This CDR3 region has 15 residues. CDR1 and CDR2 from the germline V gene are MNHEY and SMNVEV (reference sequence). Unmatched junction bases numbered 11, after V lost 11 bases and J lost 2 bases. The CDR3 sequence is CACRGLAENTGELFF. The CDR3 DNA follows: TGTGCCTGCCGTGGGCTAGCGGAAAACACCGGGGAGCTGTTTTTT.

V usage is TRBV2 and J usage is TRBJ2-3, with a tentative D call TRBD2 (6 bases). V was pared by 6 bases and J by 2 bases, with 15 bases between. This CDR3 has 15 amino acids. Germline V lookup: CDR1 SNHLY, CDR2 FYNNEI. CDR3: CASSEFREATDTQYF. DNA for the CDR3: TGTGCCAGCAGCGAATTCAGGGAGGCCACAGATACGCAGTATTTT.

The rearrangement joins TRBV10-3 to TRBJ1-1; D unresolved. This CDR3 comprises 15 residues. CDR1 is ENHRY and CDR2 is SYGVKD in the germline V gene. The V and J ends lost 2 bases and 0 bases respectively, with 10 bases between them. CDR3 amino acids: CAISEGPNVNTEAFF. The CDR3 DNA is TGTGCCATCAGTGAGGGGCCGAATGTGAACACTGAAGCTTTCTTT.